This T cell receptor beta chain is from a study of early T cells in non-severe SARS-CoV-2 infection. The study, taken as a whole, reports: The matching step, a VDJdb search, favored anti-spike CD8 responses and missed private and CD4 specificities.

The CDR3 contains 14 residues. CDR1 MNHEY and CDR2 SMNVEV come from the germline V gene (reference sequence). V was trimmed by 10 bases and J by 1 base, leaving 17 bases between them. In its sample, this clonotype was seen a few times. Its specificity is unknown. Individual cDNA molecules each received unique molecular identifiers attached to them. TCRdb independently ran MiXCR on the 5' RACE reads; one entry per CDR3 protein. This table has under 45,000 distinct CDR3 sequences, approximately 8% appearing once. This TCR was recovered from an adult who was a healthcare worker with PCR-confirmed SARS-CoV-2 infection or an uninfected control (not recorded which). The V call is TRBV27, the J call TRBJ2-7; weak D call: TRBD1 (5 bases). The sample consisted of whole blood, taken at baseline. In DNA, the CDR3 is TGTGCCACCCATGGAACAGGCCGTTCCTACGAGCAGTACTTC. Translating it yields CATHGTGRSYEQYF.